What follows describes a single T cell receptor (beta chain). These data are taken from a study of cytomegalovirus exposure and HLA in healthy donors. V trimming: 3 bases; J trimming: 8 bases; junction bases outside the gene matches: 8. The CDR3 totals 15 residues. Germline V gene sequence: CDR1 SGDLS, CDR2 YYNGEE. Measured with immunoSEQ multiplex PCR; TCRdb has only the in-frame clones, and not every one. The sample yields 65,000 to 95,000 clones, approximately 93% seen once. Sequencing was carried out using PBMCs. This receptor was taken from a woman aged 25 to 39 in good health and CMV-seronegative. V gene TRBV9 combines with J gene TRBJ1-6; 7 positions agree with TRBD1. The CDR3 loop reads CASSATGFGDSPLHF. CDR3 coding DNA: TGTGCCAGCAGCGCGACAGGGTTCGGGGATTCACCCCTCCACTTT.